One and the same sample provided the 6 T cell receptor beta chains below, sequenced in a study of T cell responses to AZD1222 COVID-19 vaccine. Here immunoSEQ multiplex PCR was the method, and the copy in TCRdb shows in-frame clones only, minus some. The sample lists over 70,000 clones, roughly 87% occurring once. The source material was peripheral blood, sampled 28 days after the second AZD1222 dose. Receptors originate from an adult who received the AZD1222 COVID-19 vaccine.

The CDR3 nucleotides are TGCGCCAGCAGCCAAGATGGGGCGGTTCGGGAGACCCAGTACTTC. Translating it yields CASSQDGAVRETQYF. The V gene is TRBV4-3, the J gene TRBJ2-5; D might be TRBD1 (5 bases). The CDR3 spans 15 residues. The germline V and J ends were trimmed by 0 bases and 5 bases, with 13 bases remaining between them. Germline lookup yields CDR1 LGHNA and CDR2 YSLEER.

This chain joins TRBV19 and TRBJ1-5, with 11 bases lining up with TRBD1. The CDR3 covers 18 residues. Losses at the gene ends were 5 bases for V and 1 base for J; bases not matched to a gene: 10. Germline V gene sequence: CDR1 LNHDA, CDR2 SQIVND (reference sequence). CDR3 in DNA: TGTGCCAGTAGTCCCCCGGGGACAGGGGGATTGAGCAATCAGCCCCAGCATTTT. Translating gives CASSPPGTGGLSNQPQHF.

CDR3 amino acids: CASRTGVYGYTF. CDR3 nucleotides: TGCGCCAGTCGGACAGGTGTATATGGCTACACCTTC. V gene TRBV5-1 combines with J gene TRBJ1-2; 7 bases are shared with TRBD1. V was pared by 8 bases and J by 5 bases, with 6 bases of the junction left unmatched. Germline V gene data show CDR1 as SGHRS and CDR2 as YFSETQ. The CDR3 consists of 12 residues.

This clone was seen a single time. The chain joins TRBV4-1 to TRBJ1-5, with D maybe TRBD1 (6 bases). CDR1 and CDR2 from the germline V gene are MGHRA and YSYEKL. Trimming cost V 2 bases and J 0 bases, with 8 bases left between them. The CDR3 is 15 amino acids. This chain's CDR3 is CASSQYRDSNQPQHF. The CDR3 region has the DNA TGCGCCAGCAGCCAATACAGGGATAGCAATCAGCCCCAGCATTTT.

V gene TRBV2 combines with J gene TRBJ1-4, with D perhaps matching TRBD1 (5 bases). CDR1 and CDR2 from the germline V gene are SNHLY and FYNNEI. This CDR3 spans 14 amino acids. Trimming pared 4 bases from V and 4 bases from J, leaving 10 bases between. CDR3 nucleotide sequence: TGTGCCAGCAGTGTCCAGGGACTTAATGAAAAACTGTTTTTT. Translation gives CASSVQGLNEKLFF.

The sample holds a few counts of this clone. The V gene is TRBV5-1, the J gene TRBJ2-7; 10 nucleotides match TRBD2. Germline CDR1 is SGHRS and CDR2 is YFSETQ. With 0 bases clipped from V and 5 bases from J, the junction kept 11 bases outside the gene matches. The CDR3 loop spans 17 amino acids. The CDR3, as DNA: TGCGCCAGCAGCTTGGTCGGGCTAGCGGGGGTTTATAACGAGCAGTACTTC. Translated, it gives CASSLVGLAGVYNEQYF. Filled out from reference TRBV5-1 and TRBJ2-7, the complete variable domain reads KAGVTQTPRYLIKTRGQQVTLSCSPISGHRSVSWYQQTPGQGLQFLFEYFSETQRNKGNFPGRFSGRQFSNSRSEMNVSTLELGDSALYLCASSLVGLAGVYNEQYFGPGTRLTVT.